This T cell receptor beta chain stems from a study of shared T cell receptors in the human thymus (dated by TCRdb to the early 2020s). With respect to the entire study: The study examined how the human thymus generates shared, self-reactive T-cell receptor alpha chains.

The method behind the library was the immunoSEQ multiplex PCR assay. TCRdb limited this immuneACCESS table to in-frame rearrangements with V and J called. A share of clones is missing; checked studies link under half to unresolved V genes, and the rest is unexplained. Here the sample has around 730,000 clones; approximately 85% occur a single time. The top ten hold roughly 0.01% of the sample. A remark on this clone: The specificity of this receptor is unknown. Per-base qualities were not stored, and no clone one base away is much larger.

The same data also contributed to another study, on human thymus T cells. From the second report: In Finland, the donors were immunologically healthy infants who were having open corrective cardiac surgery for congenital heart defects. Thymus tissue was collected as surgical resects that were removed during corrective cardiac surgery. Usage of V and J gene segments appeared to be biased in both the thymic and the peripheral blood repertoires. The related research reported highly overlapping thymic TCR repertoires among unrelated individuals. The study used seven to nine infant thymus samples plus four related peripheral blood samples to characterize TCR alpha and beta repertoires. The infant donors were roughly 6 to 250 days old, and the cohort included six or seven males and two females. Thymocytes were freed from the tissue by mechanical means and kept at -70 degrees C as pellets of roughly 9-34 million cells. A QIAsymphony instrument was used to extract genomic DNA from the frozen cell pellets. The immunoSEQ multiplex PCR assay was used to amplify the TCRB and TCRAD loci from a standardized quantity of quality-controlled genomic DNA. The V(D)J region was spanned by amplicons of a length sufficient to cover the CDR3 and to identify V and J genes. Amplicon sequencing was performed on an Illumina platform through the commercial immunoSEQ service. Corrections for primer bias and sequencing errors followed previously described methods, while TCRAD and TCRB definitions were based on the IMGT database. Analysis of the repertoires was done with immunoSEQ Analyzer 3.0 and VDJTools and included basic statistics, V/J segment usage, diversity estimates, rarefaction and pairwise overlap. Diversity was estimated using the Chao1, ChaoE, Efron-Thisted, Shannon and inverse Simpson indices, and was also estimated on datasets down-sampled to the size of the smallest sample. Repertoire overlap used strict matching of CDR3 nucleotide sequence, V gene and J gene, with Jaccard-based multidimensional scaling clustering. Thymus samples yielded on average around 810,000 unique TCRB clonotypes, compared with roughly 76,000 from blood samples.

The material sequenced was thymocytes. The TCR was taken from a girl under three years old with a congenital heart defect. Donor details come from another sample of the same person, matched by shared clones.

The nucleotide sequence is TGTGCCAGCAGCCAGTCGGGGGAAAGCACAGATACGCAGTATTTT. The encoded protein is CASSQSGESTDTQYF. The chain uses TRBV9 and TRBJ2-3, and TRBD2 may be the D gene, going by 6 matching bases. Including cysteine and phenylalanine, the CDR3 has 15 amino acids. Only CDR3 DNA is held: 45 bases, read in frame from base 1. In the germline V gene, CDR1 corresponds to SGDLS and CDR2 to YYNGEE. Between the V and J ends, shortened by 4 bases and 0 bases respectively, the junction contains 12 bases.